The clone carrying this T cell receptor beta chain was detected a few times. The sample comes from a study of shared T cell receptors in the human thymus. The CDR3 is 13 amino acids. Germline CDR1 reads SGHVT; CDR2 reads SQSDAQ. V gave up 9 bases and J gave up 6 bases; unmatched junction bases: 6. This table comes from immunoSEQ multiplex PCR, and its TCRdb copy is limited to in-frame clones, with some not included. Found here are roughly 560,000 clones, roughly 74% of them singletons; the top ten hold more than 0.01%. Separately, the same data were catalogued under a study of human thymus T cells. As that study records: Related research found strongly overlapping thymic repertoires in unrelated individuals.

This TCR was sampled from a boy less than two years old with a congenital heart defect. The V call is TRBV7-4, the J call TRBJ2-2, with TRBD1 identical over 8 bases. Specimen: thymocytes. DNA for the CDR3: TGTGCCAGTAGGACAGGGCTCCCCGGGGAGCTGTTTTTT. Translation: CASRTGLPGELFF. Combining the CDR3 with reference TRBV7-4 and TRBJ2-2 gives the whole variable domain GAGVSQSPRYKVAKRGRDVALRCDSISGHVTLYWYRQTLGQGSEVLTYSQSDAQRDKSGRPSGRFSAERPERSVSTLKIQRTEQGDSAVYLCASRTGLPGELFFGEGSRLTVL.